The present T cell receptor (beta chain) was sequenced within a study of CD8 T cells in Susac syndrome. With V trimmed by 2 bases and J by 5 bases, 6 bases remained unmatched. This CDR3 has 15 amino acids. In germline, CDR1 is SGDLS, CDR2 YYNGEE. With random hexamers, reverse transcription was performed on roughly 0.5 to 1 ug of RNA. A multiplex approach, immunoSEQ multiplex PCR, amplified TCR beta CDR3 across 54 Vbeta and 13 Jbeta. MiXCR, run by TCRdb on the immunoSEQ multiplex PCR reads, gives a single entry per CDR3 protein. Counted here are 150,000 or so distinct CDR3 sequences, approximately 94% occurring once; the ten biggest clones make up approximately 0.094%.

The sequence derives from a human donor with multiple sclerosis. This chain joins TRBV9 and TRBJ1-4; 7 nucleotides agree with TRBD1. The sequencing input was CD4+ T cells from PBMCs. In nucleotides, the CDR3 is TGTGCCAGCAGCGTCATGGACAGGAGCAATGAAAAACTGTTTTTT. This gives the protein CASSVMDRSNEKLFF.